Described below is a single T cell receptor (beta chain) sequence and its context. Its antigen is unidentified. This record comes from a study of response to subunit inactivated influenza vaccine. General study points: There was a suggestion from the authors that each seasonal influenza vaccination recruits few new T cells.

Each CDR3 protein is one row after TCRdb ran MiXCR on the RT-PCR reads. The sample carries 630,000 or so distinct CDR3 sequences, 15% to 18% recorded once. Germline V gives CDR1 DFQATT, CDR2 SNEGSKA (reference sequence). V lost 1 base, J lost 8 bases, and 11 bases lay in between. The CDR3 covers 12 residues. The TCR sequence derives from a man aged 50 to 60 who received an inactivated influenza vaccine. Material: PBMCs from blood, obtained 11 to 12 days after vaccination. This chain uses TRBV20-1 with TRBJ1-2; possible D gene TRBD1, 5 bases. The CDR3 nucleotides are TGCAGTGCTAGAGGTCCAGGGTACGGCTACACCTTC. This sequence encodes CSARGPGYGYTF.